Listed below are T cell receptor beta chains from one sample, sequenced in a study of glioma-infiltrating T cells after dendritic cell vaccination. The method was immunoSEQ multiplex PCR; TCRdb's version includes in-frame clones alone and lacks a portion of them. This table holds roughly 50,000 clones, 89% found once. Sample: blood, taken after dendritic cell vaccination. The source of these receptors is a human donor with glioblastoma. The CDR3 runs from the conserved cysteine through the conserved F or W. D genes are given only for firm matches. For some rows the clone size is stated as once, few or many, or as a class when expanded; others skip it.

CDR3aa: CASSERFTDTQYF
CDR3nt: TGTGCCAGCAGTGAGAGGTTCACAGATACGCAGTATTTT
v_gene: TRBV6-4
len: 13
abundance: NA
j_gene: TRBJ2-3
d_gene: NA

CDR3aa: CSVFGLAGRGLRFF
CDR3nt: TGCAGCGTTTTTGGACTAGCGGGACGGGGCCTTAGGTTCTTC
v_gene: TRBV29-1
len: 14
abundance: NA
j_gene: TRBJ2-1
d_gene: TRBD2

CDR3aa: CASSERGSAHEQYF
CDR3nt: TGTGCCAGCAGTGAACGAGGGAGCGCCCACGAGCAGTACTTC
v_gene: TRBV25-1
len: 14
abundance: NA
j_gene: TRBJ2-7
d_gene: NA

CDR3aa: CASSAAGLANEQFF
CDR3nt: TGTGCCAGCAGCGCCGCGGGACTAGCCAATGAGCAGTTCTTC
v_gene: TRBV7-3
len: 14
abundance: NA
j_gene: TRBJ2-1
d_gene: TRBD2

CDR3aa: CASSLAGRAVDEQYF
CDR3nt: TGCGCCAGCAGCTTGGCAGGGAGGGCCGTCGACGAGCAGTACTTC
v_gene: TRBV5-1
len: 15
abundance: NA
j_gene: TRBJ2-7
d_gene: TRBD2

CDR3aa: CASAMGLRYEQYF
CDR3nt: TGTGCCAGCGCTATGGGACTACGGTACGAGCAGTACTTC
v_gene: TRBV6-1
len: 13
abundance: NA
j_gene: TRBJ2-7
d_gene: TRBD2

CDR3aa: CATSRDVMRNRGKAFF
CDR3nt: TGTGCCACCAGCAGAGACGTTATGCGAAACAGGGGAAAGGCTTTCTTT
v_gene: TRBV15
len: 16
abundance: once
j_gene: TRBJ1-1
d_gene: TRBD1

CDR3aa: CASSLRSGAGGGEQFF
CDR3nt: TGTGCCAGCAGCTTACGGTCTGGGGCGGGGGGAGGTGAGCAGTTCTTC
v_gene: TRBV7-2
len: 16
abundance: once
j_gene: TRBJ2-1
d_gene: TRBD2

CDR3aa: CASMYAPSYEQYF
CDR3nt: TGTGCCAGCATGTACGCGCCCTCCTACGAGCAGTACTTC
v_gene: TRBV6-1
len: 13
abundance: NA
j_gene: TRBJ2-7
d_gene: NA

CDR3aa: CASSERVFGTEAFF
CDR3nt: TGTGCCAGCAGTGAAAGAGTGTTCGGGACTGAAGCTTTCTTT
v_gene: TRBV2
len: 14
abundance: NA
j_gene: TRBJ1-1
d_gene: NA

CDR3aa: CASSPRTSGNDGELFF
CDR3nt: TGTGCCAGCAGCCCCCGGACTAGCGGGAACGACGGGGAGCTGTTTTTT
v_gene: TRBV9
len: 16
abundance: NA
j_gene: TRBJ2-2
d_gene: TRBD2

CDR3aa: CASSLFGATNEKLFF
CDR3nt: TGTGCCAGCAGTTTATTCGGAGCAACTAATGAAAAACTGTTTTTT
v_gene: TRBV28
len: 15
abundance: NA
j_gene: TRBJ1-4
d_gene: NA

CDR3aa: CASRDRFSQPQHF
CDR3nt: TGTGCCAGCAGGGACAGATTCAGCCAGCCCCAGCATTTT
v_gene: TRBV2
len: 13
abundance: NA
j_gene: TRBJ1-5
d_gene: NA

CDR3aa: CASVAGSGNTEAFF
CDR3nt: TGCGCCAGCGTGGCGGGATCCGGGAACACTGAAGCTTTCTTT
v_gene: TRBV5-1
len: 14
abundance: NA
j_gene: TRBJ1-1
d_gene: NA

CDR3aa: CASIVDGLLAGELFF
CDR3nt: TGTGCCAGCATCGTCGATGGACTCTTAGCCGGGGAGCTGTTTTTT
v_gene: TRBV2
len: 15
abundance: NA
j_gene: TRBJ2-2
d_gene: NA

CDR3aa: CASSKPTGGNEKLFF
CDR3nt: TGTGCCAGCAGTAAACCGACAGGAGGTAATGAAAAACTGTTTTTT
v_gene: TRBV6-1
len: 15
abundance: NA
j_gene: TRBJ1-4
d_gene: NA

CDR3aa: CSVEGYANSYNEQFF
CDR3nt: TGCAGCGTTGAAGGCTACGCAAACTCCTACAATGAGCAGTTCTTC
v_gene: TRBV29-1
len: 15
abundance: NA
j_gene: TRBJ2-1
d_gene: NA